This T cell receptor beta chain was observed in a study of Ad26.COV2.S vaccination and SARS-CoV-2 variants. Study at large: Recipients of Ad26.COV2.S got it intramuscularly, once or twice 56 days apart.

As to treatment: 15 to 20 received Ad26.COV2.S at low or high dose, single or two shots; several received placebo; per-sample allocation not given. The samples date from day 63 after the first vaccine or placebo injection. The vaccine antigen was prefusion-stabilized Wuhan SARS-CoV-2 spike. A remark on this clone: Its antigen is undetermined.

Clones were read by immunoSEQ multiplex PCR, and TCRdb kept only the in-frame ones, dropping some. The sample yields about 400,000 clones, roughly four fifths seen once. This CDR3 has 15 amino acids. V was pared by 0 bases and J by 3 bases, with 11 bases between. Germline-derived CDR1 and CDR2 are LGHNA and YNFKEQ. Study outcomes and limitations: Reported findings describe substantial breadth in spike-specific CD8+ and CD4+ T cell responses following vaccination. Total T cell responses were possibly underestimated by TCR breadth and depth analyses.

The source is a person between 18 and 60 years old who received the Ad26.COV2.S COVID-19 vaccine or a placebo. This chain uses TRBV4-2 with TRBJ1-1; no firm D call. The starting material was peripheral blood, obtained in a trial of Ad26.COV2.S vaccine versus placebo. The CDR3 sequence is CASSQDEDPYTEAFF. CDR3 nucleotides: TGTGCCAGCAGCCAAGACGAGGACCCCTACACTGAAGCTTTCTTT.